This entry features one T cell receptor (beta chain) sequence. The target antigen is unknown. A much larger clone sits a single nucleotide away, making a read error possible. This record belongs to a study of glioma-infiltrating T cells. General observations from the study: Gliomas, especially low-grade, showed above-expected tissue-blood divergence; non-neoplastic patients showed below.

Amplification of TCR alpha and beta CDR3 regions from RNA used iRepertoire nested multiplex PCR. Input was about 100-450 ng of tissue mRNA or PBMC total RNA. TCRdb independently ran MiXCR on the multiplex PCR reads; one entry per CDR3 protein. The sample holds roughly 100,000 distinct CDR3 sequences, about 30% seen once. The CDR3 runs 14 residues. Per the germline V gene, CDR1 is MNHNS and CDR2 is SASEGT. Sequenced input: glioma tissue, nonneoplastic brain tissue, or PBMCs (not recorded which). This chain connects TRBV6-1 to TRBJ1-1, with D maybe TRBD1 (5 bases). The sequence derives from a human donor with low-grade glioma or glioblastoma, undergoing nonglioma brain surgery, or in good health (not recorded which). The chain's CDR3 is CATRDDLSRPEALF. Here the CDR3 DNA reads TGTGCCACCCGGGACGACCTATCCCGCCCTGAAGCTCTCTTT.